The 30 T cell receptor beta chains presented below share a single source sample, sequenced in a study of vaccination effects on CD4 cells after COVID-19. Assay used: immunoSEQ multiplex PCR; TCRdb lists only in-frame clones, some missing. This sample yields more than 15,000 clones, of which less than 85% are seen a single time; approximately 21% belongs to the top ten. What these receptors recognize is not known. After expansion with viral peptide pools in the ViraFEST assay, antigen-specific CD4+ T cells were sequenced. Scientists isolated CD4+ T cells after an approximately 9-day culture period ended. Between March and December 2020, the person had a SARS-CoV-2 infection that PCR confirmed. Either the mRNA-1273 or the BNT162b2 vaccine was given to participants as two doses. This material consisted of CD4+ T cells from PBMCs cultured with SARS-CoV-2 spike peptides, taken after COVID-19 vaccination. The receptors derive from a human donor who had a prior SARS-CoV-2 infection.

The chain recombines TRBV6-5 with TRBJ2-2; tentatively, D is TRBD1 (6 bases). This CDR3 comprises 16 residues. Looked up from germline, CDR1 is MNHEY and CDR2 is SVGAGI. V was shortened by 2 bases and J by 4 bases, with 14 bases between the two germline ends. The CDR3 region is CASSYPQGTGTGELFF. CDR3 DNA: TGTGCCAGCAGTTACCCACAGGGTACGGGCACCGGGGAGCTGTTTTTT.

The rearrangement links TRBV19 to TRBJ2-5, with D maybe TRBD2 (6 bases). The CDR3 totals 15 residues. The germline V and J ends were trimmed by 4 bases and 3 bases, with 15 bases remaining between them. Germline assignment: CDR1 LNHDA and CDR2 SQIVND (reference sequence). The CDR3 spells CASSTTGTPKETQYF. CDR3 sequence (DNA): TGTGCCAGTAGTACCACCGGGACTCCTAAAGAGACCCAGTACTTC.

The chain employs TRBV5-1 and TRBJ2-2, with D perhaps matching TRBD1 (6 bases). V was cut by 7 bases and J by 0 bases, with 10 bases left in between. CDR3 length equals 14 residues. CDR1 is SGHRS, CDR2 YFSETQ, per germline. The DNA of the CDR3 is TGCGCCAGCCAGGGGACGCCGAACACCGGGGAGCTGTTTTTT. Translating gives CASQGTPNTGELFF.

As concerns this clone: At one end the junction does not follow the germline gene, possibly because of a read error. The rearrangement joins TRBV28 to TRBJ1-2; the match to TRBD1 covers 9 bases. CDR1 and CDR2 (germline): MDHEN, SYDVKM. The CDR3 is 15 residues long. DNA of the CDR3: TGTGCCAGCAGTCTATGGACAGGGGAGGACTATGGCTACACCTTC. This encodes CASSLWTGEDYGYTF.

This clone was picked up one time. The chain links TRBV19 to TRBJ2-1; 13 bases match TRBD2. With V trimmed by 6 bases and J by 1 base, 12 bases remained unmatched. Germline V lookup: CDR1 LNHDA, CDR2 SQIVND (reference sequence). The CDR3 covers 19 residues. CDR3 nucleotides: TGTGCCAGTAGACCCTCCGGGACTAGCGGGATATGGTCCTACAATGAGCAGTTCTTC. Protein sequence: CASRPSGTSGIWSYNEQFF.

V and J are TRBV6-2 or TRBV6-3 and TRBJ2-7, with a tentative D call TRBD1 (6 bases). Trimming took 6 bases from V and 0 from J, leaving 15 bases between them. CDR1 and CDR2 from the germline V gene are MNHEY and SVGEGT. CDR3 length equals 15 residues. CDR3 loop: CASRPDRPSSYEQYF. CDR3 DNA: TGTGCCAGCAGACCTGACAGGCCTAGCTCCTACGAGCAGTACTTC.

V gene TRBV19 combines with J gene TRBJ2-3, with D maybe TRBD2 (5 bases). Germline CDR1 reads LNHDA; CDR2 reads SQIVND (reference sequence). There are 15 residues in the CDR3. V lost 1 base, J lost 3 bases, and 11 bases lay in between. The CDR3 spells CASSIGGSETDTQYF. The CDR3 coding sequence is TGTGCCAGTAGTATAGGTGGGAGTGAGACAGATACGCAGTATTTT. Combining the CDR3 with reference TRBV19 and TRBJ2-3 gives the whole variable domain DGGITQSPKYLFRKEGQNVTLSCEQNLNHDAMYWYRQDPGQGLRLIYYSQIVNDFQKGDIAEGYSVSREKKESFPLTVTSAQKNPTAFYLCASSIGGSETDTQYFGPGTRLTVL.

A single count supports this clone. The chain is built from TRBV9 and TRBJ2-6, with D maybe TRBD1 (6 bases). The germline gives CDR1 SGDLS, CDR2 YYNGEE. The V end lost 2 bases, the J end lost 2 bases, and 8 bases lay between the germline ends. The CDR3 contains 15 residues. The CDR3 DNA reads TGTGCCAGCAGCGTGGCAGGGGCTGGGGCCAACGTCCTGACTTTC. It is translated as CASSVAGAGANVLTF.

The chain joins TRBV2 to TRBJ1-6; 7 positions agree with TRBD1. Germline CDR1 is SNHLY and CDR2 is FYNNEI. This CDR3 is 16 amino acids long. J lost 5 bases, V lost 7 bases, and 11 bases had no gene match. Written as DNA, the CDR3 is TGTGCCAGCACGGGGCCTGCAGGGGGTAATAATTCACCCCTCCACTTT. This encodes CASTGPAGGNNSPLHF.

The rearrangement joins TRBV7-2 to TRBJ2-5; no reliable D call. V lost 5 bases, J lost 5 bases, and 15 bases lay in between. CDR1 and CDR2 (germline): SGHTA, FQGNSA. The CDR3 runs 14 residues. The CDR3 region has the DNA TGTGCCAGCAGCCCTGGATCTCTAAGGGAGACCCAGTACTTC. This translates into CASSPGSLRETQYF.

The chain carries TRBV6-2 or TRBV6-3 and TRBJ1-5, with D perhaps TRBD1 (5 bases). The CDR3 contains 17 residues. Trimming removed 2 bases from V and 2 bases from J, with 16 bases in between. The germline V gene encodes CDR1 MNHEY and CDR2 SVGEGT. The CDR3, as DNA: TGTGCCAGCAGTTACCGAACCGGCGGGGGTGGCAATCAGCCCCAGCATTTT. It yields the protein CASSYRTGGGGNQPQHF.

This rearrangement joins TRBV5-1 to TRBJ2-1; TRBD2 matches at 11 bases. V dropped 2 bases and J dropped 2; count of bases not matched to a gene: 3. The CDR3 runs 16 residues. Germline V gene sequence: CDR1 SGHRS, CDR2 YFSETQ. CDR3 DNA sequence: TGCGCCAGCAGCTTAACTAGCGGGAGACCCTACAATGAGCAGTTCTTC. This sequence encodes CASSLTSGRPYNEQFF.

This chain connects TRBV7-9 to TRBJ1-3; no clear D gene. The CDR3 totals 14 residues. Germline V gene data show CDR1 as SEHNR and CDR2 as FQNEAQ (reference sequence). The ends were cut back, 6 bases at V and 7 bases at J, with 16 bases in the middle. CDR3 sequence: CASRNQAGSNTIYF. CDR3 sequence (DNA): TGTGCCAGCAGGAACCAGGCTGGTTCTAACACCATATATTTT.

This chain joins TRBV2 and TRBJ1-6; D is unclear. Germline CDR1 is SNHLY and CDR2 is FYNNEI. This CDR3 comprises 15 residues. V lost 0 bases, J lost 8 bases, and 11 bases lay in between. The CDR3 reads CASSEASTLYSPLHF. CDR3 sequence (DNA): TGTGCCAGCAGTGAAGCTAGTACACTTTATTCACCCCTCCACTTT.

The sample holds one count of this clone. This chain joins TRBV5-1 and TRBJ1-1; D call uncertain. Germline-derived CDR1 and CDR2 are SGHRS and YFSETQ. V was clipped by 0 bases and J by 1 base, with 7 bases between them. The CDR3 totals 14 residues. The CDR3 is CASSLVATNTEAFF. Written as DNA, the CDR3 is TGCGCCAGCAGCTTGGTGGCGACGAACACTGAAGCTTTCTTT.

The CDR3 protein is CASSELGGWGGYTF. CDR3 coding DNA: TGTGCCAGCAGTGAATTGGGGGGCTGGGGTGGCTACACCTTC. The chain couples TRBV6-1 to TRBJ1-2, with D possibly being TRBD1 (6 bases). V was trimmed by 2 bases and J by 7 bases, leaving 14 bases between them. Germline-derived CDR1 and CDR2 are MNHNS and SASEGT. The CDR3 length is 14 residues.

The CDR3 nucleotides are TGTGCCGCAGGACAGTCCGCCAAGGAAAAACTGTTTTTT. Translating gives CAAGQSAKEKLFF. This chain connects TRBV6-5 to TRBJ1-4; weak D call: TRBD1 (6 bases). V was pared by 11 bases and J by 8 bases, with 18 bases between. The CDR3 has 13 amino acids. The germline V gene encodes CDR1 MNHEY and CDR2 SVGAGI.

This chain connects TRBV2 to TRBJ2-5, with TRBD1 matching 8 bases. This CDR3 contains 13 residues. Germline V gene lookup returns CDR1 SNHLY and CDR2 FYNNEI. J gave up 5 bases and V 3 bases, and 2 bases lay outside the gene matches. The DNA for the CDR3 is TGTGCCAGCAGTGACCGGGACAGGGAGACCCAGTACTTC. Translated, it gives CASSDRDRETQYF.

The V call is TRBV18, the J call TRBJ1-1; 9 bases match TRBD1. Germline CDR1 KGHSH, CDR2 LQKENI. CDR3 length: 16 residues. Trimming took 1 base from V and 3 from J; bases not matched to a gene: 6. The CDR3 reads CASSPQTGGGYTEAFF. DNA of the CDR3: TGTGCCAGCTCACCACAGACAGGGGGGGGGTACACTGAAGCTTTCTTT.

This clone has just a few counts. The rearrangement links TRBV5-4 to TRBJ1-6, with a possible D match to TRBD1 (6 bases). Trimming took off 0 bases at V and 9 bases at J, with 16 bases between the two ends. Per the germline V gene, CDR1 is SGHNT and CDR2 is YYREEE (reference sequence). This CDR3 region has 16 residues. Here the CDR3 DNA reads TGTGCCAGCAGCTTGGGCCTCGGGGGGCAGGGTTCACCCCTCCACTTT. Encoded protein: CASSLGLGGQGSPLHF. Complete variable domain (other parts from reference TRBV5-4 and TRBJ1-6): ETGVTQSPTHLIKTRGQQVTLRCSSQSGHNTVSWYQQALGQGPQFIFQYYREEENGRGNFPPRFSGLQFPNYSSELNVNALELDDSALYLCASSLGLGGQGSPLHFGNGTRLTVT.

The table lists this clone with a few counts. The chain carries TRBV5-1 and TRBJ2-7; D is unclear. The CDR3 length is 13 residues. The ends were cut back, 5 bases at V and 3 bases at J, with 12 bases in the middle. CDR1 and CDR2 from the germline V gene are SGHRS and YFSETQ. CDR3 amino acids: CASSRSAGYEQYF. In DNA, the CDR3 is TGCGCCAGCAGTAGGAGCGCCGGCTACGAGCAGTACTTC. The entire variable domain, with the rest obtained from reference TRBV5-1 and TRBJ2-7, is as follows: KAGVTQTPRYLIKTRGQQVTLSCSPISGHRSVSWYQQTPGQGLQFLFEYFSETQRNKGNFPGRFSGRQFSNSRSEMNVSTLELGDSALYLCASSRSAGYEQYFGPGTRLTVT.

CDR3 residues: CAIKLDSLGTEAFF. CDR3 sequence (DNA): TGTGCCATCAAATTGGACTCTTTGGGGACTGAAGCTTTCTTT. The rearrangement links TRBV10-3 to TRBJ1-1, with unresolved D. V was pared by 7 bases and J by 5 bases, with 17 bases between. Germline CDR1 reads ENHRY; CDR2 reads SYGVKD. This CDR3 has 14 residues.

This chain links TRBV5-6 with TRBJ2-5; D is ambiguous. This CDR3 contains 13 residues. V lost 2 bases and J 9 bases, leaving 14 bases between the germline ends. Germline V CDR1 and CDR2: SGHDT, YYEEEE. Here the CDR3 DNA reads TGTGCCAGCAGCTTCCACCGAAGCCCGGCCCAGTACTTC. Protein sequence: CASSFHRSPAQYF.

Here the CDR3 reads CASSIDGQREKLFF. DNA of the CDR3: TGTGCCAGTAGTATAGATGGACAGCGAGAAAAACTGTTTTTT. This sequence joins TRBV19 and TRBJ1-4, with D maybe TRBD1 (6 bases). The CDR3 has 14 residues. Germline V CDR1 and CDR2: LNHDA, SQIVND (reference sequence). Trimming removed 0 bases at V and 8 bases at J, with 10 bases between.

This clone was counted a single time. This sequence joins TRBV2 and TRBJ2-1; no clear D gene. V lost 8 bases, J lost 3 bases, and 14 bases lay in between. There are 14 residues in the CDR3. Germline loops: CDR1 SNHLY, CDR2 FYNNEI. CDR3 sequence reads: CASRITDGYNEQFF. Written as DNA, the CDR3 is TGTGCCAGCCGGATAACGGACGGCTACAATGAGCAGTTCTTC.

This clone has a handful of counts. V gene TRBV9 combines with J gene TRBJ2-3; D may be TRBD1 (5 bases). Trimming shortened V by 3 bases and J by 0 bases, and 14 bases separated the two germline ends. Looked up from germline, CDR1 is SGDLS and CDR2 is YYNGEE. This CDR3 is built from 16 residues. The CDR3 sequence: CASSGRQITSTDTQYF. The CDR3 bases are TGTGCCAGCAGCGGACGACAGATAACTAGCACAGATACGCAGTATTTT.

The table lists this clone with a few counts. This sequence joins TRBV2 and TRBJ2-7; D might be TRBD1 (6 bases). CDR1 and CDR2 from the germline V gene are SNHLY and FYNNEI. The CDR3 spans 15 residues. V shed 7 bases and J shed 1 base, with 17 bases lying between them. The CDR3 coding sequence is TGTGCCAGCACCCTTGCCGGGACATTATCCTACGAGCAGTACTTC. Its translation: CASTLAGTLSYEQYF.

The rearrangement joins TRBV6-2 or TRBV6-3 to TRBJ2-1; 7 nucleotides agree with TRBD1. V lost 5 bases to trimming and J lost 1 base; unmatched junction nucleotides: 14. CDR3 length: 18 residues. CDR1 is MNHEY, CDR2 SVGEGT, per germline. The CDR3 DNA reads TGTGCCAGCAGTCAATTCCCAACCCGACAGGGTTCCTACAATGAGCAGTTCTTC. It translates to CASSQFPTRQGSYNEQFF.

The CDR3 here is CASSWTGEETQYF. The CDR3 DNA sequence: TGCGCCAGCAGCTGGACAGGGGAAGAGACCCAGTACTTC. The chain uses TRBV5-1 and TRBJ2-5; 9 bases map to TRBD1. The CDR3 consists of 13 residues. The V and J ends lost 3 bases and 3 bases, in that order; junction bases with no gene match: 0. Germline loops: CDR1 SGHRS, CDR2 YFSETQ. The full variable domain, with the rest looked up from reference TRBV5-1 and TRBJ2-5, is KAGVTQTPRYLIKTRGQQVTLSCSPISGHRSVSWYQQTPGQGLQFLFEYFSETQRNKGNFPGRFSGRQFSNSRSEMNVSTLELGDSALYLCASSWTGEETQYFGPGTRLLVL.

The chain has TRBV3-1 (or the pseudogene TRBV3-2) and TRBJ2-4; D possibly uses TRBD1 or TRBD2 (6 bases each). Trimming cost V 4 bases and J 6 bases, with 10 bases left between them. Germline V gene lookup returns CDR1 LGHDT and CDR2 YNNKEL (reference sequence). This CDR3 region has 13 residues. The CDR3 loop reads CASSLPGANIQYF. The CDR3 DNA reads TGTGCCAGCAGCCTTCCGGGGGCAAACATTCAGTACTTC.